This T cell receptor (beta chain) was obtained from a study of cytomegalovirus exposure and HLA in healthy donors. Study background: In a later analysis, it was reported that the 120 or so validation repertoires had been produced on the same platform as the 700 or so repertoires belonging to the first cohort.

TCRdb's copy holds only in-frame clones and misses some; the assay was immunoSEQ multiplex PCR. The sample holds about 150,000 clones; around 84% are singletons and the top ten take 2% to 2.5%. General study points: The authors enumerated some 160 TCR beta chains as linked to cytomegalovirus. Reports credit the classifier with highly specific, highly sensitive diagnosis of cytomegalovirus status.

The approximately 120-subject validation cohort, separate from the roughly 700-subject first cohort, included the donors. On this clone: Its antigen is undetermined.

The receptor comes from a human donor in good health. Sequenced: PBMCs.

The CDR3 protein is CASSQPGQVYGYTF. The DNA for the CDR3 is TGCGCCAGCAGCCAGCCGGGACAGGTATATGGCTACACCTTC. The chain has TRBV4-1 and TRBJ1-2, with 8 bases identical to TRBD1. The CDR3 totals 14 residues. V dropped 3 bases and J dropped 5; count of bases not matched to a gene: 5. Germline V gene lookup returns CDR1 MGHRA and CDR2 YSYEKL.